This T cell receptor (beta chain) was sequenced during a study of cytomegalovirus exposure and HLA in healthy donors listed by TCRdb under 2017. Notes on the research overall: In an earlier analysis of 550 to 750 of the donors, approximately 300 Gb of sequence data and roughly 100 million unique TCR beta sequences from about 179 million T cells were reported. Several DR-DQ haplotypes were treated as single units for association and clustering because of strong linkage in the cohort. In an earlier analysis of 500 to 650 of the donors, high-throughput TCR beta sequencing was used to judge whether each TCR beta V gene segment behaved as functional or pseudogenic. In the later analysis, no new phenotypic data were used to find candidate immune exposures; instead, reliance was placed on TCR beta sequences and their occurrence across donors. The number of typed donors differed by locus: about 620-630 for A, B, C, DRB1 and DQB1; 500 to 550 for DQA1; approximately 600 for DPA1; and roughly 470 for DPB1. Every discovery cohort repertoire had been produced on one sequencing platform. Both class I and class II loci were covered by HLA typing, at four-digit resolution. An early release that covered about 600 HLA-typed donors contained approximately 300 gigabases of sequencing data and 80 million or so unique TCR sequences. The T cell repertoires of several hundred subjects were profiled by immunosequencing and related to cytomegalovirus serostatus. The study aimed to test whether signatures of past pathogen exposure could be identified by cataloging public T cell receptors. To study patterns of TCR occurrence, a later analysis re-analyzed previously published TCR beta repertoires from 500 to 850 donors and added high-resolution HLA genotyping. Alongside the repertoire data, information on donor age, sex, ethnicity and CMV serostatus was compiled. Among the roughly 400 genotyped donors, approximately 81% belonged to the genetic ancestry cluster associated with self-reported Caucasian donors. High-throughput TCR immunosequencing, statistical association of individual TCRs with disease status, and machine learning were combined to predict cytomegalovirus infection status. Across around 400 genotyped donors of the cohort, an average of approximately 240,000 unique TCR beta nucleotide sequences per donor were sequenced, and 15% to 20% of those sequences were non-productive. Genome-wide SNP genotypes for about three fifths of the 666 donors were used in a later genetic analysis, which treated that subset as a discovery cohort. Besides the first cohort of about 730 subjects, a separate validation cohort made up of over a hundred different subjects was used.

Beyond this particular receptor, the publication reports: The study gave a list of 150 to 200 TCR beta chains associated with cytomegalovirus. The classifier was reported to diagnose cytomegalovirus status with high specificity and sensitivity in both the original cohort and the validation cohort. The 87-base-pair reads could not distinguish some IMGT-functional V segments, including TRBV6-2 and TRBV6-3, so those segments were excluded. In a later analysis, the rate of TCR association differed among HLA loci, with DRB1 alleles having the most associated TCRs and HLA-C alleles having the fewest. Three of the identified cytomegalovirus-associated TCR beta chains were confirmed in vitro to be specific for cytomegalovirus antigens. Correlated functional status among segregating V segments might be attributable to linkage disequilibrium, but an unknown experimental factor could not be ruled out. A later analysis found that most CMV-associated TCR beta chains appeared HLA-restricted, with HLA associations seemingly driven largely by CMV exposure. Most TCR sequences were observed very rarely across donors, whereas some public TCRs were present in many individuals. A further reported finding was that TCR beta sequences accurately predicted the HLA-A and HLA-B alleles for most subjects in the first cohort. In an earlier analysis of a few hundred of the donors, most TCR beta V segments were observed in productive rearrangements about 87% or about 30% of the time, broadly matching IMGT annotations. A later analysis associated approximately 17,000 TCR beta sequences with specific HLA alleles at a false discovery rate of 0.05. Sequencing depth was assumed to be roughly uniform across donors in the presence/absence analyses, though that assumption may not hold. Assigning TCR associations to individual alleles was difficult when HLA alleles, especially DR and DQ, strongly co-occurred. CMV serostatus was the only immune exposure information available for the cohort. V-gene and J-gene trimming of TCR beta chains was associated with a missense DCLRE1C variant in a later genetic analysis, and the association was replicated in an independent cohort. Roughly 15 rarely observed V segments, including chromosome 9 orphons, were excluded from the earlier analysis of approximately 500 of the donors because counts were too low. Compared with equally common non-associated chains, HLA-associated TCR beta chains in a later analysis were more clonally expanded and had lower generation probabilities. In a later analysis, several top co-occurrence clusters were reported to appear linked to parvovirus B19, influenza, CMV and Epstein-Barr virus. In a later genetic analysis, fewer N-insertions in productive TCRs were reported among donors in an Asian-associated ancestry cluster than the approximately 630-donor mean. The authors suggested that the approach could potentially be extended to other disease states and immunological phenotypes. A cluster of highly shared sequence variants was judged likely to represent a technical artifact of the sequencing pipeline. The cohort was sequenced for TCR beta chains only, and without alpha or paired-chain data the features that could be detected were limited. Because some donors lacked HLA typing at each locus, the association tests relied only on the typed subset.

The cohort was made up of 650 to 700 healthy bone marrow donors. All cohort members were sampled while nominally healthy, although unrecorded immune exposures were likely present. The donor tested CMV seronegative and was one of the 352 seronegative cohort members. Every donor gave a peripheral blood sample, and the peripheral blood mononuclear cells from that sample were used for TCR beta sequencing. Genomic DNA was extracted from the blood cell samples with the Qiagen DNeasy Blood Extraction Kit. Via the germline V gene, CDR1 is SGHTA and CDR2 FQGTGA. V loses 3 bases, J loses 8 bases, and the germline ends lie 16 bases apart. Taken from cysteine to phenylalanine, the CDR3 has 14 residues. Here the CDR3 DNA is all that survives: 42 bases in frame from base 1. The library was produced with the immunoSEQ multiplex PCR assay. The multiplex PCR relied on a mix of 60 forward primers for TCR Vbeta segments and 13 reverse primers for TCR Jbeta segments. The CDR3 region of rearranged TCR beta genes was amplified from genomic DNA by a multiplex PCR assay. Amplified TCR beta libraries were sequenced as 87-base-pair reads on the Illumina HiSeq System. The paper's data handling went like this. In a later analysis, roughly 80 million unique TCR beta chains were counted across the 650 to 750 repertoires, and roughly 11 million of these chains were shared by at least two donors. Raw reads were error-corrected and collapsed into unique sequences with a nearest-neighbor algorithm that merged closely related sequences to remove PCR and sequencing errors. V, D and J gene segments were assigned by aligning CDR3 sequences to IMGT reference sequences. For a sequence to be retained, a match of at least six nucleotides was required to both a V gene segment and a J gene segment. Rearrangements were called productive when the CDR3 lacked stop codons and stayed in frame with V and J; all others were non-productive. Following IMGT convention, CDR3 was defined as the stretch from the second conserved V-encoded cysteine to the conserved J-encoded phenylalanine. The earlier analysis of roughly 590 of the donors excluded any sequence lacking an unambiguous match to a single V gene segment. An earlier analysis of 550 to 650 of the donors classified V segments as functional when productive rearrangements were above 56.7% and as segregating when the standard deviation between donors was above 5%. A statistical classification framework was developed to diagnose cytomegalovirus status using the catalog of TCR beta chain sequences. In a later analysis, TCR nucleotide sequences were compared against IMGT/GENE-DB human TR gene sequences so that V and J genes could be assigned. Using the TCRdist pipeline, a later analysis assigned CDR3 sequences along with most-parsimonious VDJ recombination scenarios. In a later analysis, every TCR beta chain was defined by the combination of its CDR3 amino acid sequence and its V-gene family, and reads without a unique V-gene family were dropped. A later analysis removed 550 to 650 highly shared, low-generation-probability nucleotide sequences to deal with suspected cross-contamination and a sequencing artifact. A later analysis calculated a clonal expansion index for each public chain from normalized within-repertoire ranks of inferred template counts. Generation probabilities in a later analysis came from a VDJ recombination model fitted to out-of-frame rearrangements, and those results were checked against IGoR. A later analysis scored TCR-TCR, TCR-HLA and TCR-CMV co-occurrence with hypergeometric tests, applying a repertoire-size bias correction to TCR pairs. In a later analysis, false discovery rates were estimated by permuting HLA or CMV assignments 20 times. In a later analysis, co-occurring TCRs were grouped using DBSCAN, with TCRdist sequence similarity added in when clustering inside HLA-allele-positive subsets. Repertoires with fewer than 30,000 or more than 120,000 public chains, plus five repertoires with anomalous nucleotide sharing, were excluded from co-occurrence clustering. Not all clones reach the TCRdb copy of this immuneACCESS table, which keeps in-frame sequences only. Checked studies attribute under half of the gap to unresolved V genes and leave the rest unexplained. D and trimming were read from the DNA, whereas the V and J calls and clone size are those reported in that table. For this sample the table gives about 25,000 clones, of which approximately 79% were detected only once. The ten most abundant clones make up approximately 4.9% of the sample.

This clone was observed a few times. The antigen it recognizes is unknown. The input lacks base qualities; no much larger clone sits a single base away. The V and J genes are TRBV7-3 and TRBJ1-2, with no confidently assigned D gene. This TCR was recovered from a male donor in good health and CMV-seronegative. Sequenced material: PBMCs. The bases are TGTGCCAGCAGCTTGGACTCGACCTACCAGGGCTACACCTTC. It translates as CASSLDSTYQGYTF.